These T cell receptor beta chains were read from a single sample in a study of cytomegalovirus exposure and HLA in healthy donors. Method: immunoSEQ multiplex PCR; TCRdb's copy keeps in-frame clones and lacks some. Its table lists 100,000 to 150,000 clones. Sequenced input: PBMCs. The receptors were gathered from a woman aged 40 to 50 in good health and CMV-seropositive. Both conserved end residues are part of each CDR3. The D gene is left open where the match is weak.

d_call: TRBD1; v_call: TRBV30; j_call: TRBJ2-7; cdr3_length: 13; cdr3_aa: CAWSGGQGWEQYF
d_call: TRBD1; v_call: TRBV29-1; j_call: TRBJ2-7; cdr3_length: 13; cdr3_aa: CSVFRTGEFEQYF
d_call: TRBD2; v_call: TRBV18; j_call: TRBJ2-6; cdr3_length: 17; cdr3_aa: CASSPRGRDSGANVLTF
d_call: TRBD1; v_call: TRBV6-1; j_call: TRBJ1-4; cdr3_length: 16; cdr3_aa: CASSARQGLMNEKLFF
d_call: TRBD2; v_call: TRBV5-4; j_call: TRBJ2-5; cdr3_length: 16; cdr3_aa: CASSSGPGTSGETQYF
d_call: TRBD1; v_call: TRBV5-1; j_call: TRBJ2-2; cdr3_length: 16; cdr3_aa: CASSLATGVGTGELFF
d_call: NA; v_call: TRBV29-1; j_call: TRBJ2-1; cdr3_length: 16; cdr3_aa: CSVEDLAGPTYNEQFF
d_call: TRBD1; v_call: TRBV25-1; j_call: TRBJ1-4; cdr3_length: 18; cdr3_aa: CASSELDRGDSTNEKLFF
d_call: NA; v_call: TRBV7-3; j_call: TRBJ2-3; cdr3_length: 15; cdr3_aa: CASSYSGKGVYTQYF
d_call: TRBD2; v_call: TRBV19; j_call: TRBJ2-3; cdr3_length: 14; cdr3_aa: CASSIVGSGNTQYF
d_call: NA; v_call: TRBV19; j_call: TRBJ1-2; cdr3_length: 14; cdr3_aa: CASSTRLANYGYTF
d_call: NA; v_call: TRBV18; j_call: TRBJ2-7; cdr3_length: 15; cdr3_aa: CASALSFPTGYEQYF
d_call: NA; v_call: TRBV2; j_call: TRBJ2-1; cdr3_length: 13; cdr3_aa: CASSKRGTLVQFF
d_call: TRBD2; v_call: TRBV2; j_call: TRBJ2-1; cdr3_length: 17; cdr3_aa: CASRATGTSGRVNEQFF
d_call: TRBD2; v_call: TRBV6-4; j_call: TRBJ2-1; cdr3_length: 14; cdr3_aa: CASSVSGAADEQFF
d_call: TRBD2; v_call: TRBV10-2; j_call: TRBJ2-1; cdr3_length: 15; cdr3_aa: CASSEILADYNEQFF
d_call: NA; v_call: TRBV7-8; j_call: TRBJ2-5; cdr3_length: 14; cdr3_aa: CASSQLQVEETQYF
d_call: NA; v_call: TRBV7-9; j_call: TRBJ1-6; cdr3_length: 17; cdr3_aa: CASSHAQGIKLISPLHF
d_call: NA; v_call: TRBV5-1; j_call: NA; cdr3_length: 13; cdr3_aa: CASSLGTPYEQYF
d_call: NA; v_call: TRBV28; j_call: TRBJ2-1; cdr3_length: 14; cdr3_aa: CASSLRVGGGQQFF
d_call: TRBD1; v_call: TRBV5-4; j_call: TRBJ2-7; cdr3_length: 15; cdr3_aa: CASSSTGVTPYEQYF
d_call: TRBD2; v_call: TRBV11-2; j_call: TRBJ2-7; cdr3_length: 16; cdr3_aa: CASSLVPSGSTYEQYF